These 18 T cell receptor beta chains were all obtained from the same sample, sequenced in a study of beta chain features in type 1 diabetes. As every portion of the isolated RNA was reverse transcribed, the sequencing read expressed TCRB transcripts. Clones were read by immunoSEQ multiplex PCR, and TCRdb kept only the in-frame ones, dropping some. The table includes 120,000 to 150,000 clones, around 9.3% detected once. Material for sequencing was naive CD4+ T cells from blood. The origin of the receptors is a man aged 18-30 years in good health.

This clone was observed a few times. The rearrangement joins TRBV25-1 to TRBJ2-1; perhaps TRBD1 as D (5 bases). Germline CDR1 is MGHDK and CDR2 is SYGVNS. The CDR3 contains 18 residues. V was cut by 1 base and J by 1 base, with 17 bases left in between. The CDR3 is CASSEFGQGAWSYNEQFF. In nucleotides, the CDR3 is TGTGCCAGCAGTGAATTTGGGCAAGGGGCTTGGTCCTACAATGAGCAGTTCTTC.

The chain couples TRBV7-9 to TRBJ2-7, with D possibly TRBD1 on 5 matching bases. The length of the CDR3 is 14 residues. V shed 5 bases and J shed 5 bases, with 16 bases lying between them. Germline V CDR1 and CDR2: SEHNR, FQNEAQ (reference sequence). The CDR3 sequence is CASSLDSPLNEQYF. The CDR3 DNA reads TGTGCCAGCAGCCTAGACAGCCCATTGAACGAGCAGTACTTC.

This clone was seen more than once but under ten times. The chain combines TRBV7-2 with TRBJ2-3; 9 bases line up with TRBD2. The CDR3 extends over 15 amino acids. The germline V gene encodes CDR1 SGHTA and CDR2 FQGNSA. V dropped 2 bases and J dropped 4; count of bases not matched to a gene: 4. The CDR3 DNA follows: TGTGCCAGCAGCTTATTGCGGGGGGGCTCAGATACGCAGTATTTT. Protein sequence: CASSLLRGGSDTQYF.

This clone was seen repeatedly, ten times or more. The chain joins TRBV7-2 to TRBJ2-2, with 8 bases identical to TRBD2. This CDR3 is 12 amino acids long. Looked up from germline, CDR1 is SGHTA and CDR2 is FQGNSA. The trim removed 11 bases at V and 7 bases at J, leaving 6 bases unmatched. The CDR3 sequence is CASGGAGGELFF. The CDR3 DNA reads TGTGCCTCCGGGGGGGCCGGCGGGGAGCTGTTTTTT.

This clone was counted many times. The genes are TRBV7-6 and TRBJ2-3; 7 nucleotides agree with TRBD2. The junction had 1 base not matched to a gene; V was cut back by 4 bases and J by 3 bases. CDR1 is SGHVS and CDR2 is FNYEAQ in the germline V gene. The CDR3 consists of 13 residues. In nucleotides, the CDR3 is TGTGCCAGCAGCTGGGGGGGTACAGATACGCAGTATTTT. This translates into CASSWGGTDTQYF. Combining the CDR3 with reference TRBV7-6 and TRBJ2-3 gives the whole variable domain GAGVSQSPRYKVTKRGQDVALRCDPISGHVSLYWYRQALGQGPEFLTYFNYEAQQDKSGLPNDRFSAERPEGSISTLTIQRTEQRDSAMYRCASSWGGTDTQYFGPGTRLTVL.

The gene calls are TRBV5-1 and TRBJ2-5; D is possibly TRBD1 (5 bases). The CDR3 sequence is 15 residues long. V was cut by 0 bases and J by 5 bases, with 14 bases left in between. Germline-derived CDR1 and CDR2 are SGHRS and YFSETQ. CDR3 sequence: CASSLEAAKGETQYF. The DNA for the CDR3 is TGCGCCAGCAGCTTGGAGGCTGCCAAGGGGGAGACCCAGTACTTC. The whole variable domain, remainder taken from reference TRBV5-1 and TRBJ2-5, is KAGVTQTPRYLIKTRGQQVTLSCSPISGHRSVSWYQQTPGQGLQFLFEYFSETQRNKGNFPGRFSGRQFSNSRSEMNVSTLELGDSALYLCASSLEAAKGETQYFGPGTRLLVL.

In its sample, this clone was seen a few times. The chain has TRBV6-6 and TRBJ1-5; D is possibly TRBD1 (6 bases). Germline V gene data show CDR1 as MNHNY and CDR2 as SVGAGI (reference sequence). The CDR3 extends over 14 amino acids. The V gene lost 7 bases and the J gene lost 0 bases, with 10 bases spanning the gap. CDR3 protein: CASKGQNSNQPQHF. CDR3 coding DNA: TGTGCCAGCAAAGGACAGAATAGCAATCAGCCCCAGCATTTT.

This clone appeared a few times. This chain connects TRBV18 to TRBJ2-5, with D possibly being TRBD2 (5 bases). With 4 bases removed from V and 3 bases from J, the gap between germline ends came to 9 bases. Looked up from germline, CDR1 is KGHSH and CDR2 is LQKENI. CDR3 size: 13 residues. The CDR3 spells CASSQERKETQYF. The CDR3 region has the DNA TGTGCCAGCTCACAAGAGCGGAAAGAGACCCAGTACTTC.

The sample holds a few counts of this clone. The rearrangement joins TRBV5-1 to TRBJ2-3; possible D gene TRBD2, 7 bases. The CDR3 consists of 17 residues. Germline values: CDR1 SGHRS, CDR2 YFSETQ. Trimming stripped 2 bases from V and 3 bases from J, with 19 bases between. The CDR3, as DNA: TGCGCCAGCAGCTTTCCCGGGACTATTAGGGGGACAGATACGCAGTATTTT. It is translated as CASSFPGTIRGTDTQYF.

This clone was counted between two and nine times. The rearrangement links TRBV2 to TRBJ1-4; possible D gene TRBD1, 5 bases. Germline values: CDR1 SNHLY, CDR2 FYNNEI. The CDR3 spans 15 residues. Trimming removed 6 bases from V and 3 bases from J, with 14 bases in between. The CDR3 bases are TGTGCCAGCAGGGCCCTGGCAGGGCCTAATGAAAAACTGTTTTTT. Translated: CASRALAGPNEKLFF.

The V and J genes are TRBV18 and TRBJ1-2, with D unclear. The CDR3 sequence is 14 residues long. Germline CDR1 and CDR2: KGHSH and LQKENI. Trimming pared 3 bases from V and 5 bases from J, leaving 13 bases between. CDR3 sequence reads: CASSPEQQLYGYTF. The CDR3 DNA reads as TGTGCCAGCTCACCGGAACAACAGCTTTATGGCTACACCTTC.

The rearrangement links TRBV6-1 to TRBJ2-1; tentatively, D is TRBD1 (6 bases). CDR3 length equals 15 residues. V was pared by 8 bases and J by 2 bases, with 16 bases between. The germline V gene encodes CDR1 MNHNS and CDR2 SASEGT. This CDR3 is CASRYRQDAYNEQFF. Written as DNA, the CDR3 is TGTGCCAGCCGATATCGACAGGACGCCTACAATGAGCAGTTCTTC.

This chain connects TRBV6-1 to TRBJ2-2; tentative D call: TRBD2 (5 bases). Germline V lookup: CDR1 MNHNS, CDR2 SASEGT. The V and J ends lost 2 bases and 5 bases respectively, with 15 bases between them. This CDR3 has 16 residues. The CDR3 region has the DNA TGTGCCAGCAGTGAAAGCGGCTCACTAAAAACCGGGGAGCTGTTTTTT. It translates to CASSESGSLKTGELFF.

This clone has only a few counts. The rearrangement joins TRBV5-4 to TRBJ1-5; TRBD1 matches at 7 bases. This CDR3 has 15 residues. V lost 4 bases and J lost 6; bases outside the gene matches: 10. In germline, CDR1 is SGHNT, CDR2 YYREEE (reference sequence). CDR3 DNA sequence: TGTGCCAGCAGCCAAGGAGGGGGCCCTGGTCAGCCCCAGCATTTT. Its protein product is CASSQGGGPGQPQHF.

There are a few counts of this clone. The chain links TRBV5-1 to TRBJ2-1; possibly TRBD1 for D (5 bases). Germline V gene sequence: CDR1 SGHRS, CDR2 YFSETQ. Trimming left V 3 bases short and J 0 bases short, with 10 bases between. The CDR3 loop spans 15 amino acids. CDR3 DNA sequence: TGCGCCAGCAGCTCACCTAGGGGCTCCTACAATGAGCAGTTCTTC. It specifies CASSSPRGSYNEQFF. Full variable domain (remainder filled in from reference TRBV5-1 and TRBJ2-1): KAGVTQTPRYLIKTRGQQVTLSCSPISGHRSVSWYQQTPGQGLQFLFEYFSETQRNKGNFPGRFSGRQFSNSRSEMNVSTLELGDSALYLCASSSPRGSYNEQFFGPGTRLTVL.

This clone has a handful of counts. V gene TRBV11-1 combines with J gene TRBJ1-4; possibly TRBD1 for D (6 bases). This CDR3 has 15 residues. Trimming shortened V by 4 bases and J by 0 bases, and 9 bases separated the two germline ends. Germline-derived CDR1 and CDR2 are SGHAT and FQDESV (reference sequence). CDR3 loop: CASSSTGATNEKLFF. As DNA, the CDR3 is TGTGCCAGCAGCTCGACAGGTGCAACTAATGAAAAACTGTTTTTT. Full variable domain (remainder filled in from reference TRBV11-1 and TRBJ1-4): EAEVAQSPRYKITEKSQAVAFWCDPISGHATLYWYRQILGQGPELLVQFQDESVVDDSQLPKDRFSAERLKGVDSTLKIQPAELGDSAMYLCASSSTGATNEKLFFGSGTQLSVL.

The chain couples TRBV10-3 to TRBJ2-1; perhaps TRBD1 as D (6 bases). V lost 10 bases to trimming and J lost 4 bases, with 20 bases between them. Germline loops: CDR1 ENHRY, CDR2 SYGVKD. The CDR3 loop spans 15 amino acids. Written as DNA, the CDR3 is TGTGCCACCGAAGACGCCGGGACACAATACAATGAGCAGTTCTTC. Its translation: CATEDAGTQYNEQFF.

This clone was seen a handful of times. The sample carries other DNA sequences with the same CDR3. The genes are TRBV7-9 and TRBJ1-1; 7 nucleotides agree with TRBD1. CDR3 length: 14 residues. Germline values: CDR1 SEHNR, CDR2 FQNEAQ (reference sequence). The trim removed 6 bases at V and 0 bases at J, leaving 4 bases unmatched. The chain's CDR3 is CASSSGQLNTEAFF. The CDR3, as DNA: TGTGCCAGCAGTTCGGGACAGTTGAACACTGAAGCTTTCTTT.